Listed below are T cell receptor beta chains from one sample, sequenced in a study of T-cell memory formation after mild COVID-19. TCRdb itself ran the 5' RACE reads through MiXCR, one entry per CDR3 protein. The sample lists a few hundred thousand distinct CDR3 sequences; roughly 15% were seen once. Sample: PBMCs or a T cell subset sorted from them (not recorded which). These receptor sequences come from a man younger than 35 who had mild COVID-19 (a few samples of this study predate the infection). Cell type and time point are not known. Both conserved end residues are part of each CDR3. Each record gives: D gene, clone size, CDR3 length, V gene, J gene, CDR3 protein, CDR3 DNA. A D gene is named only where the DNA matches it firmly. Size is stated for part of the rows, as once, few or many counts, or as a class when the clone is expanded.

-	few	16	TRBV5-1	TRBJ2-2	CASSMRARYTTGELFF	TGCGCCAGCAGCATGAGGGCTCGCTACACCACCGGGGAGCTGTTTTTT
-	-	13	TRBV7-2	TRBJ2-3	CAGSLGPADTQYF	TGTGCCGGTTCGCTCGGTCCCGCAGATACGCAGTATTTT
-	few	15	TRBV20-1	TRBJ2-5	CSARPWGEAEETQYF	TGCAGTGCTAGGCCCTGGGGGGAAGCGGAAGAGACCCAGTACTTC
TRBD1	few	13	TRBV6-6	TRBJ1-6	CASSYTGDSPLHF	TGTGCCAGCAGTTACACAGGGGATTCACCCCTCCACTTT
-	-	14	TRBV5-1	TRBJ1-4	CASSVQGGGEKLFF	TGCGCCAGCAGCGTACAGGGTGGAGGTGAAAAACTGTTTTTT
-	few	14	TRBV6-2/TRBV6-3	TRBJ1-1	CASSSSFGVTEAFF	TGTGCCAGCAGTTCATCTTTTGGGGTAACTGAAGCTTTCTTT
-	-	14	TRBV11-3	TRBJ2-1	CASSLEGNWNEQFF	TGTGCCAGCAGCCTCGAGGGAAATTGGAATGAGCAGTTCTTC
-	few	14	TRBV15	TRBJ2-5	CATSRDLGKETQYF	TGTGCCACCAGCAGAGATTTGGGGAAGGAGACCCAGTACTTC
TRBD2	few	18	TRBV4-1	TRBJ2-7	CASSQGAGAGGLSYEQYF	TGCGCCAGCAGCCAAGGCGCGGGGGCGGGGGGGCTCTCCTACGAGCAGTACTTC
TRBD2	few	15	TRBV12-3/TRBV12-4	TRBJ2-7	CASTPGTSGSYEQYF	TGTGCCAGCACCCCTGGGACTAGCGGCTCCTACGAGCAGTACTTC
-	-	13	TRBV5-1	TRBJ1-1	CASWAGLNTEAFF	TGCGCCAGCTGGGCGGGACTGAACACTGAAGCTTTCTTT
-	-	15	TRBV10-3	TRBJ2-5	CAISESNGGQETQYF	TGTGCCATCAGTGAGTCGAACGGCGGACAAGAGACCCAGTACTTC
TRBD1	few	16	TRBV5-1	TRBJ2-7	CASSVGGTGGSYEQYF	TGCGCCAGCAGCGTCGGCGGGACAGGGGGCTCCTACGAGCAGTACTTC
TRBD1	few	15	TRBV5-4	TRBJ2-1	CASSHGDRALDEQFF	TGTGCCAGCAGTCATGGGGACAGGGCCCTTGATGAGCAGTTCTTC
TRBD1	many	14	TRBV7-2	TRBJ1-2	CASSLTGTAYGYTF	TGTGCCAGCAGCCTAACCGGGACAGCCTATGGCTACACCTTC
-	-	14	TRBV7-3	TRBJ2-3	CASSKGTSPDTQYF	TGTGCCAGCAGCAAAGGAACTAGCCCCGATACGCAGTATTTT
-	few	11	TRBV6-2/TRBV6-3	TRBJ2-7	CASSYLGEQYF	TGTGCCAGCAGTTACCTGGGCGAGCAGTACTTC
-	-	17	TRBV7-6	TRBJ2-2	CASSLRYRQDNTGELFF	TGTGCCAGCAGCTTAAGGTATCGGCAGGACAACACCGGGGAGCTGTTTTTT
-	many	13	TRBV12-3/TRBV12-4	TRBJ2-3	CASSSDRPDTQYF	TGTGCCAGCAGCTCCGACCGTCCAGATACGCAGTATTTT
-	-	15	TRBV10-3	TRBJ1-3	CAISSDRSSGNTIYF	TGTGCCATCAGTTCCGACAGAAGCTCTGGAAACACCATATATTTT
-	many	15	TRBV4-3	TRBJ1-1	CASSPQGIMNTEAFF	TGCGCCAGCAGCCCCCAGGGGATCATGAACACTGAAGCTTTCTTT
TRBD1	-	17	TRBV9	TRBJ2-1	CASSVNTGQGALDEQFF	TGTGCCAGCAGCGTTAACACCGGGCAGGGGGCATTGGATGAGCAGTTCTTC
-	few	12	TRBV7-2	TRBJ2-5	CASSARKETQYF	TGTGCCAGCAGCGCCCGAAAAGAGACCCAGTACTTC
-	few	13	TRBV21-1	TRBJ2-7	CASSFRGVYEQYF	TGTGCCAGCAGCTTCAGGGGGGTATACGAGCAGTACTTC
-	few	14	TRBV5-1	TRBJ1-1	CASSFDGMNTEAFF	TGCGCCAGCAGCTTCGACGGCATGAACACTGAAGCTTTCTTT
-	few	13	TRBV12-3/TRBV12-4	TRBJ1-1	CASTGDGNTEAFF	TGTGCCAGCACGGGGGACGGGAACACTGAAGCTTTCTTT
-	few	15	TRBV10-3	TRBJ2-5	CAISESSGFQETQYF	TGTGCCATCAGTGAGTCCTCTGGCTTCCAAGAGACCCAGTACTTC
-	few	13	TRBV12-3/TRBV12-4	TRBJ1-5	CASSTGWNQPQHF	TGTGCCAGCAGTACCGGGTGGAATCAGCCCCAGCATTTT
-	-	14	TRBV15	TRBJ1-1	CATTSGGRGTEAFF	TGTGCCACCACATCGGGGGGGCGAGGGACTGAAGCTTTCTTT
TRBD2	few	18	TRBV10-1	TRBJ2-2	CASSGTSGGPWNTGELFF	TGCGCCAGCAGTGGGACTAGCGGGGGGCCCTGGAACACCGGGGAGCTGTTTTTT
TRBD2	-	15	TRBV11-2	TRBJ2-3	CASSLLGTTADTQYF	TGTGCCAGCAGTCTACTCGGGACTACGGCGGATACGCAGTATTTT
-	-	13	TRBV3-1	TRBJ1-1	CASSQTQETGAFF	TGTGCCAGCAGCCAAACCCAGGAGACTGGAGCTTTCTTT
-	few	16	TRBV15	TRBJ2-4	CATSRETALAKNIQYF	TGTGCCACCAGCAGGGAGACTGCCTTAGCCAAAAACATTCAGTACTTC
-	few	13	TRBV24-1	TRBJ1-5	CATSDSVAGPQHF	TGTGCCACCAGTGATAGTGTCGCAGGGCCCCAGCATTTT
TRBD1	few	14	TRBV12-3/TRBV12-4	TRBJ1-1	CASSLTTGITEAFF	TGTGCCAGCAGCCTAACGACAGGGATCACTGAAGCTTTCTTT
-	few	15	TRBV15	TRBJ1-3	CAVSGRLSSGNTIYF	TGTGCCGTTTCGGGACGGCTAAGCTCTGGAAACACCATATATTTT
TRBD2	few	16	TRBV4-2	TRBJ2-3	CASSQDRAGGADTQYF	TGTGCCAGCAGCCAAGATCGCGCGGGGGGCGCAGATACGCAGTATTTT
-	-	15	TRBV6-1	TRBJ2-7	CASSEGTDSSYEQYF	TGTGCCAGCAGTGAAGGCACCGACTCATCCTACGAGCAGTACTTC
-	-	14	TRBV7-2	TRBJ1-2	CASSLQGQGYGYTF	TGTGCCAGCAGCTTACAGGGGCAGGGCTATGGCTACACCTTC
-	few	13	TRBV5-1	TRBJ2-5	CASSWGQAETQYF	TGCGCCAGCAGCTGGGGCCAGGCGGAGACCCAGTACTTC
-	-	14	TRBV7-6	TRBJ1-1	CASSPRLGGTEAFF	TGTGCCAGCAGCCCCCGTTTAGGAGGTACTGAAGCTTTCTTT
-	few	16	TRBV15	TRBJ1-5	CATSRDWRDTNQPQHF	TGTGCCACCAGCAGAGACTGGAGGGATACCAATCAGCCCCAGCATTTT
-	-	14	TRBV6-5	TRBJ1-2	CASSYGGQNYGYTF	TGTGCCAGCAGTTACGGGGGGCAGAACTATGGCTACACCTTC
-	few	16	TRBV6-1	TRBJ2-1	CASRTQGRAAHNEQFF	TGTGCCAGCAGAACCCAGGGGAGGGCGGCCCACAATGAGCAGTTCTTC
-	few	16	TRBV15	TRBJ1-1	CATSRDRGGMNTEAFF	TGTGCCACCAGCAGAGATCGTGGGGGGATGAACACTGAAGCTTTCTTT
TRBD2	few	15	TRBV6-5	TRBJ2-7	CASTSLAGGSREQYF	TGTGCCAGCACCTCCCTAGCGGGGGGATCAAGGGAGCAGTACTTC
-	-	15	TRBV5-1	TRBJ2-3	CASSWAETSTDTQYF	TGCGCCAGCAGCTGGGCGGAAACTAGCACAGATACGCAGTATTTT
TRBD1	-	13	TRBV7-2	TRBJ2-3	CASSIQGSDTQYF	TGTGCCAGCAGCATACAGGGGTCAGATACGCAGTATTTT
-	-	12	TRBV20-1	TRBJ1-2	CIASQGLDGYTF	TGCATTGCTAGCCAGGGCCTGGATGGCTACACCTTC
-	-	14	TRBV12-3/TRBV12-4	TRBJ1-5	CASSSGVRYQPQHF	TGTGCCAGCAGTTCGGGGGTTAGGTATCAGCCCCAGCATTTT
-	many	13	TRBV7-9	TRBJ2-5	CASSRTNQETQYF	TGTGCCAGCAGCCGCACGAACCAAGAGACCCAGTACTTC